This T cell receptor beta chain came from a study of T-cell memory formation after mild COVID-19. This clonotype was seen a handful of times. TCRdb re-analysed the 5' RACE reads in MiXCR, keeping a single row per CDR3 protein. The table lists 200,000 to 250,000 distinct CDR3 sequences, about 15% of them singletons. Germline V lookup: CDR1 LNHDA, CDR2 SQIVND (reference sequence). Losses at the gene ends were 5 bases for V and 6 bases for J; bases not matched to a gene: 13. This CDR3 is built from 16 residues. The clonotype comes from a man between 18 and 29 years old who had mild COVID-19 (a few samples of this study predate the infection). Cell type and time point are not known. V and J are TRBV19 and TRBJ2-3; TRBD2 matches 8 bases. What was sequenced was PBMCs or a T cell subset sorted from them (not recorded which). The CDR3 loop is CASSSPAGGATDTQYF. The DNA of the CDR3 is TGTGCCAGTAGTTCACCGGCCGGGGGGGCAACCGATACGCAGTATTTT.